One and the same sample provided the 24 T cell receptor beta chains below, sequenced in a study of blood T cell repertoires in COVID-19. The table came from immunoSEQ multiplex PCR; TCRdb's copy has only in-frame clones and leaves some out. The sample carries around 94,000 clones, 75% to 85% recorded once. The sample taken for sequencing was peripheral blood. The source is a human donor in a cohort sampled during active COVID-19.

This chain joins TRBV11-2 and TRBJ2-7; tentative D call: TRBD1 (5 bases). Trimming cost V 5 bases and J 1 base, with 12 bases left between them. The V gene's germline CDR1 is SGHAT and CDR2 FQNNGV. The CDR3 is 14 amino acids. DNA for the CDR3: TGTGCCAGCAGCCTTGGGGCGCAGTCCTACGAGCAGTACTTC. It encodes CASSLGAQSYEQYF. Full variable domain (missing parts from reference TRBV11-2 and TRBJ2-7): EAGVAQSPRYKIIEKRQSVAFWCNPISGHATLYWYQQILGQGPKLLIQFQNNGVVDDSQLPKDRFSAERLKGVDSTLKIQPAKLEDSAVYLCASSLGAQSYEQYFGPGTRLTVT.

V usage is TRBV5-8 and J usage is TRBJ2-5, with D unclear. Trimming removed 4 bases from V and 1 base from J, with 14 bases in between. The CDR3 sequence is 15 residues long. Germline V gene lookup returns CDR1 SGHTS and CDR2 YDEGEE. CDR3 amino acids: CASSGHRFSQETQYF. CDR3 nucleotides: TGTGCCAGCAGCGGCCACAGATTTAGCCAAGAGACCCAGTACTTC.

The V and J genes are TRBV28 and TRBJ1-2, with TRBD1 identical over 7 bases. Germline assignment: CDR1 MDHEN and CDR2 SYDVKM. Trimming removed 6 bases from V and 4 bases from J; junction bases left unmatched: 8. This CDR3 is 14 amino acids long. CDR3 sequence reads: CASSYTGDGYGYTF. The CDR3 nucleotides are TGTGCCAGCAGCTACACAGGGGATGGCTATGGCTACACCTTC.

The chain is built from TRBV21-1 and TRBJ1-1; the table calls TRBD1, which could not be checked here. TRBV21-1 is given as a pseudogene. The CDR3 is 15 amino acids. CDR3 residues: CASSNQQGAESEAFF. CDR3 DNA sequence: TGTGCCAGCAGCAATCAACAGGGGGCGGAATCTGAAGCTTTCTTT.

The genes are TRBV7-2 and TRBJ2-7; a weak D match, TRBD1 (5 bases). V was shortened by 1 base and J by 3 bases, with 13 bases between the two germline ends. CDR1 is SGHTA and CDR2 is FQGNSA in the germline V gene. The CDR3 has 15 amino acids. This CDR3 reads CASSLGGKGRYEQYF. DNA of the CDR3: TGTGCCAGCAGCTTAGGGGGCAAAGGGCGCTACGAGCAGTACTTC.

The chain's CDR3 is CASSVITDRVKTYEQYF. CDR3 in DNA: TGTGCCAGCAGTGTCATTACTGACAGGGTTAAAACTTACGAGCAGTACTTC. The rearrangement joins TRBV6-4 to TRBJ2-7, with 7 bases fitting TRBD1. The trim removed 4 bases at V and 4 bases at J, leaving 16 bases unmatched. CDR3 length: 17 residues. Germline CDR1 MRHNA, CDR2 SNTAGT.

This clone was seen a handful of times. This CDR3 is CASSQDHRNNEKLFF. The CDR3 bases are TGCGCCAGCAGCCAAGATCACAGGAATAATGAAAAACTGTTTTTT. V usage is TRBV4-1 and J usage is TRBJ1-4; TRBD1 might be the D (5 bases). Germline CDR1 is MGHRA and CDR2 is YSYEKL. This CDR3 is built from 15 residues. V gave up 0 bases and J gave up 4 bases, with 9 bases separating them.

The rearrangement links TRBV28 to TRBJ2-3; D is ambiguous. In germline, CDR1 is MDHEN, CDR2 SYDVKM. CDR3 size: 13 residues. Deletions cut 5 bases from V and 7 bases from J, with 13 bases between. Here the CDR3 DNA reads TGTGCCAGCAGTCAGTTTAGCATAAATACGCAGTATTTT. As protein: CASSQFSINTQYF.

The rearrangement uses TRBV28 and TRBJ2-1; the match to TRBD1 covers 12 bases. The germline V gene has CDR1 MDHEN and CDR2 SYDVKM. The CDR3 is 18 residues long. V lost 10 bases, J lost 6 bases, and 19 bases stayed unmatched. CDR3 DNA: TGTGCCACTCGACCGGGACAGGGGGCTGGCGGGAGCTTCAATGAGCAGTTCTTC. Its protein is CATRPGQGAGGSFNEQFF.

V gene TRBV6-5 combines with J gene TRBJ2-7, with 13 bases matching TRBD2. The CDR3 loop spans 15 amino acids. The J segment lost 7 bases and the V segment lost 3 bases, leaving 6 bases of the junction unmatched. Looked up from germline, CDR1 is MNHEY and CDR2 is SVGAGI. In nucleotides, the CDR3 is TGTGCCAGCAGTTATACTAGCGGGAGGGTGAGGGAGCAGTACTTC. Protein sequence: CASSYTSGRVREQYF.

The chain carries TRBV15 and TRBJ2-7; 9 bases are a match to TRBD1. CDR1 and CDR2 (germline): LNHNV, YYDKDF (reference sequence). The CDR3 length is 17 residues. V dropped 4 bases and J dropped 3; count of bases not matched to a gene: 13. CDR3 in amino acids: CATSKEPRPGQGYEQYF. The CDR3 coding sequence is TGTGCCACCAGCAAGGAACCCCGTCCGGGACAGGGCTACGAGCAGTACTTC.

The rearrangement uses TRBV7-2 and TRBJ1-6; the D is unclear. Per germline, CDR1 SGHTA and CDR2 FQGNSA. CDR3 length: 14 amino acids. V lost 2 bases and J lost 10, with 12 bases in between. Written as DNA, the CDR3 is TGTGCCAGCAGCTTATTGGGCAGTTCATCACCCCTCCACTTT. This gives the protein CASSLLGSSSPLHF.

The chain is built from TRBV19 and TRBJ1-5; D is unresolved. Trimming took 3 bases from V and 9 from J, leaving 15 bases between them. The CDR3 covers 14 residues. Looked up from germline, CDR1 is LNHDA and CDR2 is SQIVND (reference sequence). The CDR3 spells CASSITQSRGPQHF. CDR3 nucleotide sequence: TGTGCCAGTAGTATCACACAGAGCCGGGGGCCCCAGCATTTT.

J is TRBJ2-5 and V is TRBV12-3 or TRBV12-4; tentative D call: TRBD2 (6 bases). CDR3 length equals 13 residues. The ends were cut back, 3 bases at V and 5 bases at J, with 10 bases in the middle. The CDR3 reads CASSFPGRETQYF. In nucleotides, the CDR3 is TGTGCCAGCAGTTTCCCAGGGAGGGAGACCCAGTACTTC.

The J gene is TRBJ1-5, the V gene TRBV7-8, with TRBD1 matching 8 bases. The CDR3 contains 16 residues. V dropped 5 bases and J dropped 6; count of bases not matched to a gene: 12. Germline V gene data show CDR1 as SGHVS and CDR2 as FQNEAQ. This chain's CDR3 is CASSLDDPTGAQPQHF. Written as DNA, the CDR3 is TGTGCCAGCAGCCTAGATGATCCGACAGGGGCTCAGCCCCAGCATTTT.

The chain employs TRBV9 and TRBJ2-6; D gene unclear. The CDR3 extends over 14 amino acids. V lost 4 bases and J 4 bases, leaving 9 bases between the germline ends. Germline V gene lookup returns CDR1 SGDLS and CDR2 YYNGEE. The CDR3 DNA follows: TGTGCCAGCAGCCCTCCAGGCGGGGCCAACGTCCTGACTTTC. Protein: CASSPPGGANVLTF.

The chain uses TRBV10-3 and TRBJ1-1; 7 bases match TRBD1. J gave up 8 bases and V 3 bases, and 9 bases lay outside the gene matches. The germline gives CDR1 ENHRY, CDR2 SYGVKD. This CDR3 has 14 residues. The CDR3 region has the DNA TGTGCCATCAGTGACGGTACAGGGGTTGGCGAAGCTTTCTTT. Translated, it gives CAISDGTGVGEAFF.

This chain joins TRBV15 and TRBJ1-2; 7 positions match TRBD1. This CDR3 spans 17 amino acids. Per germline, CDR1 LNHNV and CDR2 YYDKDF (reference sequence). V shed 3 bases and J 7 bases; nucleotides not matched to a gene: 17. As DNA, the CDR3 is TGTGCCACCAGCAGGACGGGACAGTCCTCCGTTGAGGGTGGCTACACCTTC. Its protein product is CATSRTGQSSVEGGYTF.

This chain connects TRBV6-5 to TRBJ1-2; 7 bases match TRBD1. The CDR3 totals 12 residues. V lost 6 bases and J lost 8; bases outside the gene matches: 6. Looked up from germline, CDR1 is MNHEY and CDR2 is SVGAGI. The CDR3 nucleotides are TGTGCCAGCAGCTCCCCGGGACAGGGCTACACCTTC. This translates into CASSSPGQGYTF.

The chain is built from TRBV18 and TRBJ2-7; D is uncertain. Germline V gene lookup returns CDR1 KGHSH and CDR2 LQKENI. V was pared by 5 bases and J by 0 bases, with 8 bases between. This CDR3 spans 13 amino acids. The CDR3 DNA reads as TGTGCCAGCTCATCAGTTACCTCCTACGAGCAGTACTTC. Its translation: CASSSVTSYEQYF. The whole variable domain, filled in from reference TRBV18 and TRBJ2-7, reads NAGVMQNPRHLVRRRGQEARLRCSPMKGHSHVYWYRQLPEEGLKFMVYLQKENIIDESGMPKERFSAEFPKEGPSILRIQQVVRGDSAAYFCASSSVTSYEQYFGPGTRLTVT.

This clone was seen more than once but under ten times. The chain links TRBV6-5 to TRBJ1-5, with TRBD1 matching over 10 bases. The CDR3 extends over 15 amino acids. From germline, CDR1 is MNHEY and CDR2 SVGAGI. V was clipped by 5 bases and J by 6 bases; unmatched bases: 7. In DNA, the CDR3 is TGTGCCAGCAGTCCGACAGGGGGCGGAATTCAGCCCCAGCATTTT. As protein: CASSPTGGGIQPQHF.

The chain links TRBV5-6 to TRBJ1-5, with 10 bases lining up with TRBD1. CDR3 size: 15 residues. CDR1 is SGHDT and CDR2 is YYEEEE in the germline V gene. V trimming: 4 bases; J trimming: 3 bases; junction bases outside the gene matches: 4. DNA of the CDR3: TGTGCCAGCAGCCGGGGACAGGGGAACAATCAGCCCCAGCATTTT. Its protein product is CASSRGQGNNQPQHF. The complete variable domain, with remaining parts taken from reference TRBV5-6 and TRBJ1-5, reads DAGVTQSPTHLIKTRGQQVTLRCSPKSGHDTVSWYQQALGQGPQFIFQYYEEEERQRGNFPDRFSGHQFPNYSSELNVNALLLGDSALYLCASSRGQGNNQPQHFGDGTRLSIL.

The CDR3 sequence: CAWSTSQETQYF. The CDR3 DNA reads TGTGCCTGGAGTACTAGCCAAGAGACCCAGTACTTC. The chain uses TRBV30 and TRBJ2-5, with D maybe TRBD2 (5 bases). This CDR3 contains 12 residues. The V end was cut by 2 bases, the J end by 1 base, with 5 bases between. Germline lookup yields CDR1 GTSNPN and CDR2 SVGIG (reference sequence). The full variable domain, with the rest looked up from reference TRBV30 and TRBJ2-5, is SQTIHQWPATLVQPVGSPLSLECTVEGTSNPNLYWYRQAAGRGLQLLFYSVGIGQISSEVPQNLSASRPQDRQFILSSKKLLLSDSGFYLCAWSTSQETQYFGPGTRLLVL.

The chain has TRBV6-1 and TRBJ2-1, with 9 bases fitting TRBD1. This CDR3 contains 15 residues. J was trimmed by 10 bases and V by 2 bases; bases with no gene match: 9. Germline values: CDR1 MNHNS, CDR2 SASEGT. The CDR3 is CASSEQRTGAGEQFF. CDR3 in DNA: TGTGCCAGCAGTGAACAAAGGACAGGGGCGGGCGAGCAGTTCTTC.